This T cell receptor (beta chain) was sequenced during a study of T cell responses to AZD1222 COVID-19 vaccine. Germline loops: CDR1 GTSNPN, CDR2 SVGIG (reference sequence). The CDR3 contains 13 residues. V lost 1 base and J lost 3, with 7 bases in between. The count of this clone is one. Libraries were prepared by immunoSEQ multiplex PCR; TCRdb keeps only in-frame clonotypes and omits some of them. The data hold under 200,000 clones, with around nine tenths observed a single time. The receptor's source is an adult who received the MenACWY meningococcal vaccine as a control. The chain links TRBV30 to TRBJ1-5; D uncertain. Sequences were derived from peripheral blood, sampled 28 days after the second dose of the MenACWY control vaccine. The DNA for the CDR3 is TGTGCCTGGAGTGACGGGGACAATCAGCCCCAGCATTTT. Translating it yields CAWSDGDNQPQHF.